This T cell receptor (beta chain) was observed in a study of T-cell reconstitution after alpha-beta-depleted transplantation in children. General study results and limits: After transplant, high TCRbeta diversity at day 60 in some patients arose from surviving recipient T cells and thymic progenitors. As was reported, about two months after transplant, alpha-beta T cells came from several hundred expanded graft clones. One year after transplant, T-cell counts and diversity came mostly from newly produced T cells.

TCRbeta library construction was performed incorporating unique molecular identifiers. TCRdb fed the PCR reads into MiXCR, producing one record per CDR3 protein. This repertoire shows 500,000 to 750,000 distinct CDR3 sequences, approximately 30% found once; its top ten account for under 45%. This clonotype came up a few times. Its antigen is unidentified. CDR1 is SGHNT, CDR2 YYREEE, per germline (reference sequence). The CDR3 spans 13 residues. Trimming removed 4 bases from V and 4 bases from J, with 12 bases in between. Material: PBMCs, obtained before TCRalphabeta/CD19-depleted stem cell transplant. The chain links TRBV5-4 to TRBJ2-7, with a weak D call TRBD1 (5 bases). The receptor's source is a boy under two years old with Wiskott-Aldrich syndrome, due to receive a stem cell transplant. The CDR3 region has the DNA TGTGCCAGCAGCCGCCCTGACAGTTACGAGCAGTACTTC. Amino acid sequence: CASSRPDSYEQYF.